This T cell receptor (beta chain) was captured by sequencing in a study of T cell repertoires in cytomegalovirus infection. Study overall: A matching HLA type, together with CMV infection, was signaled by public TCR beta signatures.

Germline lookup yields CDR1 SGHVS and CDR2 FNYEAQ. The CDR3 has 15 amino acids. Trimming took 2 bases from V and 6 from J, leaving 13 bases between them. TCRdb called the reads again in MiXCR, with one record for every CDR3 protein. The sample lists about 260,000 distinct CDR3 sequences, roughly 13% seen once, with about 8.7% in the top ten. Overall study results and limits: Ex vivo, HLA-C-restricted CMV-specific TCR beta clonotypes prevailed over the rest of the response.

This clonotype has at least ten counts. No antigen is known for it. The chain recombines TRBV7-6 with TRBJ2-2; D perhaps matches TRBD1 (6 bases). The sequence was obtained from a human donor in good health (CMV status not recorded). Some clones in this sample may be carry-over from other donors' samples. What was sequenced was PBMCs. CDR3 loop: CASSLSWGRSGELFF. The CDR3 nucleotides are TGTGCCAGCAGCTTAAGCTGGGGGCGGTCCGGGGAGCTGTTTTTT.